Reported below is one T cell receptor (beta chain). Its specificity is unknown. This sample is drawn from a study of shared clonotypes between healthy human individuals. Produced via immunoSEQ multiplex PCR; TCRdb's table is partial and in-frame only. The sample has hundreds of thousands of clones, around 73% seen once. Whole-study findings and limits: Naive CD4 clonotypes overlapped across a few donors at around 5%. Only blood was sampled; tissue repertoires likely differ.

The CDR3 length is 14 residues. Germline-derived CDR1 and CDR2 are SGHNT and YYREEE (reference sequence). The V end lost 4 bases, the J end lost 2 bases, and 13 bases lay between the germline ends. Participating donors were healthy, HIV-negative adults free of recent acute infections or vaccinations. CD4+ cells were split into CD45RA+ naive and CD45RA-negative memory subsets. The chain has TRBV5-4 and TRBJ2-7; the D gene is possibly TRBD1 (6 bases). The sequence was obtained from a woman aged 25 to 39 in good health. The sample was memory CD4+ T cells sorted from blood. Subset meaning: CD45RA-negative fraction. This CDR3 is CASSPTGQAYEQYF. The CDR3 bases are TGTGCCAGCAGCCCGACGGGACAAGCCTACGAGCAGTACTTC.